The clone carrying this TCR beta chain was detected ten times or more. TCRdb called the 5' RACE reads again in MiXCR, with one record for every CDR3 protein. The profile shows around 77,000 distinct CDR3 sequences, around 10% of them singletons. The data belong to a study of early T cells in non-severe SARS-CoV-2 infection. CDR1 PRHDT and CDR2 FYEKMQ come from the germline V gene (reference sequence). Trimming pared 4 bases from V and 2 bases from J, leaving 13 bases between. The CDR3 sequence is 15 residues long. The chain combines TRBV13 with TRBJ2-3; the D gene is possibly TRBD1 (6 bases). Source: whole blood, taken at baseline. The origin of this receptor is an adult who was a healthcare worker with PCR-confirmed SARS-CoV-2 infection or an uninfected control (not recorded which). The CDR3 region has the DNA TGTGCCAGCAGCTCGACAGGAGCCTCCACAGATACGCAGTATTTT. Amino acids: CASSSTGASTDTQYF.